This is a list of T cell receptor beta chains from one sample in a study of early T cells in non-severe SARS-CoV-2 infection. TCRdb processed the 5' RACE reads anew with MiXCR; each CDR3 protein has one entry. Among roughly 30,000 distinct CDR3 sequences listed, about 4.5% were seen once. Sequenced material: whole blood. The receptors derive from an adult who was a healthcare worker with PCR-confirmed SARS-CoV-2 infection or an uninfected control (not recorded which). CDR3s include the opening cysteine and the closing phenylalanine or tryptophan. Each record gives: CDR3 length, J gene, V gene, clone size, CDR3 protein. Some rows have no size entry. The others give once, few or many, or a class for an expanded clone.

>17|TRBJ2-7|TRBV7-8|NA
CASSVGTSGRALYEQYF
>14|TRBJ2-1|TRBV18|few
CASSPKLADNEQFF
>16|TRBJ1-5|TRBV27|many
CASSMYGVRSNQPQHF
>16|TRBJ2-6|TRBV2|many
CASSRRGDAGANVLTF
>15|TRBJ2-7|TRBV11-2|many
CASSSLPDRAYEQYF
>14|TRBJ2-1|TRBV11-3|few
CASSLEGFSNEQFF
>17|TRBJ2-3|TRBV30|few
CAWKKFGLHLKHRYAVF
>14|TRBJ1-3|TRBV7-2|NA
CASSLSWAGNTIYF
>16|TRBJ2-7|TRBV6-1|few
CASSEPTSYIKEWQYF
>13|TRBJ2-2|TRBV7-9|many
CASTRGGAGELFF
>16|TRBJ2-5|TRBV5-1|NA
CASSFSVLAGQETQYF
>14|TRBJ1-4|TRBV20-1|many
CSVTSPIRNEKLFF
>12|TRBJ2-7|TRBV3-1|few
CASSQDWYEQYF
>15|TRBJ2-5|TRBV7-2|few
CASSLSSVREETQYF
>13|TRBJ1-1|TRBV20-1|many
CSASGTVYTEAFF
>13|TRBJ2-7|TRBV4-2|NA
CASSQDLGYEQYF